One and the same sample provided the 25 T cell receptor beta chains below, sequenced in a study of breast tumors, draining lymph nodes, adjacent tissues. Breast cancer patients provided tissue from their axillary draining lymph nodes. TCRdb passed the multiplex PCR reads through MiXCR, listing each CDR3 protein once. The sample lists a few hundred thousand distinct CDR3 sequences, around 34% seen once, with 3.6% in the top ten. Specimen: axillary lymph node tissue. All receptors derive from a female donor with breast cancer. Some clones in this sample may be carry-over from other donors' samples.

This clonotype was seen repeatedly, ten times or more. J is TRBJ2-1 and V is TRBV5-1; maybe TRBD1 (6 bases). The CDR3 totals 16 residues. V was trimmed by 4 bases and J by 5 bases, leaving 19 bases between them. Germline V gene data show CDR1 as SGHRS and CDR2 as YFSETQ. The CDR3, as DNA: TGCGCCAGCAGCCCAACGGGCAGGGGTGTCCACAATGAGCAGTTCTTC. It is translated as CASSPTGRGVHNEQFF.

The gene calls are TRBV12-3 or TRBV12-4 and TRBJ1-6; D gene unclear. Trimming pared 6 bases from V and 13 bases from J, leaving 16 bases between. The CDR3 extends over 13 amino acids. CDR3 in DNA: TGTGCCAGCAGCCCTATCCTGAGGGCGCCCCTCCACTTT. The encoded protein is CASSPILRAPLHF.

A few counts support this clonotype. Because the CDR3 is missing its conserved closing phenylalanine or tryptophan, this is likely a read error. The chain carries TRBV7-3 and TRBJ2-1; TRBD2 matches 7 bases. This CDR3 comprises 14 residues. Germline V lookup: CDR1 SGHTA, CDR2 FQGTGA. V lost 2 bases and J lost 7; bases outside the gene matches: 5. The CDR3 DNA is TGTGCCAGCAGCTTAGGACTAGGTAGAAATGAGCAGTTCCTC. Its translation: CASSLGLGRNEQFL.

This clonotype showed up many times. This chain connects TRBV5-1 to TRBJ2-2, with 7 bases lining up with TRBD1. The CDR3 consists of 17 residues. From germline, CDR1 is SGHRS and CDR2 YFSETQ. V dropped 4 bases and J dropped 4; count of bases not matched to a gene: 13. DNA for the CDR3: TGCGCCAGCAGCCTCCGGGGCACAGGGGTAGGCACCGGGGAGCTGTTTTTT. It yields the protein CASSLRGTGVGTGELFF.

This clonotype was recorded at least ten times. V is TRBV19 and J is TRBJ2-5; 9 nucleotides match TRBD2. Germline values: CDR1 LNHDA, CDR2 SQIVND (reference sequence). The V gene end was trimmed by 2 bases and the J gene end by 2 bases; junction bases not matched to a gene: 3. The CDR3 extends over 15 amino acids. CDR3 protein: CASSIRTSAQETQYF. DNA of the CDR3: TGTGCCAGTAGTATAAGGACTAGCGCACAAGAGACCCAGTACTTC.

Comments on this clonotype: At one end the junction does not follow the germline gene, possibly because of a read error. This chain connects TRBV7-8 to TRBJ1-2; D possibly corresponds to TRBD1 (6 bases). CDR1 is SGHVS, CDR2 FQNEAQ, per germline. This CDR3 has 15 residues. Here the CDR3 DNA reads TGTGCCAGCAGCTTAGCTGGGGGGGGCGACTATGGCTACCCCTTC. Its protein is CASSLAGGGDYGYPF.

The sample holds many counts of this clonotype. CDR3 DNA: TGCAGTGCCACCAGCGGAATCTACAATGAGCAGTTCTTC. Translated: CSATSGIYNEQFF. The chain recombines TRBV20-1 with TRBJ2-1, with a possible D match to TRBD2 (5 bases). Per germline, CDR1 DFQATT and CDR2 SNEGSKA (reference sequence). This CDR3 has 13 amino acids. V lost 6 bases and J lost 3, with 12 bases in between.

This clonotype showed up just once. As the CDR3 is not closed by the conserved phenylalanine or tryptophan, this likely results from a read error. No DNA is shown, since the ends of the CDR3 on it are uncertain; the CDR3 is the one TCRdb lists. V and J are TRBV11-2 and TRBJ1-3; TRBD1 is taken as the D call from the table, unchecked against the DNA. CDR1 SGHAT and CDR2 FQNNGV come from the germline V gene. The CDR3 has 9 amino acids, counting both end residues. CDR3 sequence reads: CASRLDRVG.

This clonotype was counted a single time. The chain uses TRBV3-1 and TRBJ2-2; 11 bases map to TRBD2. The CDR3 runs to 17 residues. Per the germline V gene, CDR1 is LGHDT and CDR2 is YNNKEL (reference sequence). J lost 5 bases, V lost 3 bases, and 8 bases had no gene match. The CDR3 is CASSHERLAGRTGELFF. For the CDR3, the DNA is TGTGCCAGCAGCCACGAGAGACTAGCGGGAAGGACCGGGGAGCTGTTTTTT.

This clonotype was seen many times. As DNA, the CDR3 is TGTGCCAGCAGCTTATCAGGGTTCGGCGGCTACACCTTC. Translation: CASSLSGFGGYTF. The V and J genes are TRBV7-3 and TRBJ1-2; maybe TRBD1 (5 bases). The CDR3 has 13 residues. V was trimmed by 2 bases and J by 8 bases, leaving 12 bases between them. Germline CDR1 and CDR2: SGHTA and FQGTGA.

As to this clonotype: Because it lacks the conserved phenylalanine or tryptophan at the end, this CDR3 is likely a read error. The limits of the CDR3 on the DNA are not certain, so only TCRdb's listed CDR3 is given. The rearrangement joins TRBV3-1 to TRBJ1-4; TRBD1, the table's D call, lacks a check against the DNA. The length of the CDR3 is 9 amino acids, counting both ends. Per the germline V gene, CDR1 is LGHDT and CDR2 is YNNKEL (reference sequence). This CDR3 is CASSPWDRD.

This clonotype was seen a few times. The V gene is TRBV20-1, the J gene TRBJ2-3, with 10 bases aligning to TRBD2. Per the germline V gene, CDR1 is DFQATT and CDR2 is SNEGSKA (reference sequence). V dropped 1 base and J dropped 4; count of bases not matched to a gene: 14. This CDR3 has 18 amino acids. CDR3: CSARGNSGRTGVADTQYF. CDR3 coding DNA: TGCAGTGCTAGAGGCAATAGCGGGAGGACTGGGGTGGCAGATACGCAGTATTTT.

Worth noting for this clonotype: Given the absence of the conserved phenylalanine or tryptophan at the CDR3 end, a read error is likely. The chain is built from TRBV2 and TRBJ2-6; 8 nucleotides line up with TRBD1. The J segment lost 0 bases and the V segment lost 6 bases, leaving 7 bases of the junction unmatched. CDR3 length equals 17 residues. Germline-derived CDR1 and CDR2 are SNHLY and FYNNEI. The chain's CDR3 is CASSAGQASSGANVLTL. In nucleotides, the CDR3 is TGTGCCAGCAGCGCGGGACAGGCAAGCTCTGGGGCCAACGTCCTGACTCTC.

This clonotype was counted ten times or more. V usage is TRBV20-1 and J usage is TRBJ2-5, with no clear D. This CDR3 has 11 amino acids. CDR1 is DFQATT, CDR2 SNEGSKA, per germline (reference sequence). Trimming stripped 3 bases from V and 2 bases from J, with 4 bases between. The CDR3 sequence is CSASSQETQYF. The CDR3 DNA follows: TGCAGTGCTAGCAGTCAAGAGACCCAGTACTTC.

This clonotype was seen ten or more times. The chain combines TRBV20-1 with TRBJ2-2, with 8 nucleotides matching TRBD1. CDR1 and CDR2 from the germline V gene are DFQATT and SNEGSKA (reference sequence). The V gene end was trimmed by 3 bases and the J gene end by 7 bases; junction bases not matched to a gene: 10. The CDR3 covers 15 residues. The CDR3 DNA reads TGCAGTGCTAGGGGGAGGCAGGGGGCGGGCGGGGAGCTGTTTTTT. Its protein is CSARGRQGAGGELFF.

This clonotype was counted ten times or more. The chain uses TRBV3-1 and TRBJ1-6; 8 nucleotides align to TRBD1. From germline, CDR1 is LGHDT and CDR2 YNNKEL (reference sequence). V shed 3 bases and J 7 bases; nucleotides not matched to a gene: 5. This CDR3 contains 15 residues. CDR3 bases: TGTGCCAGCAGCCATGGACAGGGTGGAAATTCACCCCTCCACTTT. It translates to CASSHGQGGNSPLHF.

In the case of this clonotype: A much larger clone lies a single base off, so this may be a read error. The chain employs TRBV11-2 and TRBJ2-5, with D maybe TRBD2 (5 bases). This CDR3 spans 13 amino acids. In germline, CDR1 is SGHAT, CDR2 FQNNGV. CDR3 in DNA: TGTGCCAGCAACCTCGGAGGCCAAGCGACCCAGTACTTC. It codes for CASNLGGQATQYF.

This clonotype was seen a few times. This may arise from a read error, as a much more abundant clone is one base away. V usage is TRBV5-1 and J usage is TRBJ2-6, with D possibly matching TRBD1 (7 bases). Germline V gene lookup returns CDR1 SGHRS and CDR2 YFSETQ. The CDR3 is made up of 17 amino acids. V was clipped by 4 bases and J by 2 bases, with 16 bases between them. The CDR3 region is CASSRGTASPGANVLTF. In DNA form, the CDR3 reads TGCGCCAGCAGCCGGGGGACAGCTTCGCCTGGGGCCAACGTCCTGACTTTC.

This clonotype was counted ten times or more. This chain links TRBV2 with TRBJ1-2, with D maybe TRBD1 (5 bases). From germline, CDR1 is SNHLY and CDR2 FYNNEI. V was clipped by 5 bases and J by 5 bases, with 18 bases between them. This CDR3 region has 15 residues. The chain's CDR3 is CASSYRQKKDYGYTF. The CDR3 DNA is TGTGCCAGCAGTTATCGACAGAAGAAGGATTATGGCTACACCTTC.

The chain joins TRBV27 to TRBJ1-5; D perhaps matches TRBD1 (5 bases). This CDR3 is 13 amino acids long. Trimming cost V 5 bases and J 5 bases, with 10 bases left between them. Germline V lookup: CDR1 MNHEY, CDR2 SMNVEV (reference sequence). The CDR3 is CASSLREYQPQHF. CDR3 DNA: TGTGCCAGCAGTCTCAGGGAATATCAGCCCCAGCATTTT.

V gene TRBV24-1 combines with J gene TRBJ2-5; 11 bases are a match to TRBD1. The length of the CDR3 is 15 residues. Per the germline V gene, CDR1 is KGHDR and CDR2 is SFDVKD. Unmatched junction bases numbered 3, after V lost 4 bases and J lost 3 bases. The CDR3, as DNA: TGTGCCACCAGTGACCAGGGACAGGGGGAAGAGACCCAGTACTTC. The encoded protein is CATSDQGQGEETQYF.

By sample fraction, this clonotype is medium-sized. The rearrangement uses TRBV2 and TRBJ2-7, with 10 bases lining up with TRBD1. The CDR3 extends over 13 amino acids. V was clipped by 2 bases and J by 7 bases; unmatched bases: 2. CDR1 is SNHLY, CDR2 FYNNEI, per germline. The CDR3 region is CASSERDRGEQYF. Written as DNA, the CDR3 is TGTGCCAGCAGTGAAAGGGACAGGGGTGAGCAGTACTTC.

This clonotype occurred many times. The chain carries TRBV20-1 and TRBJ1-3, with unresolved D. V dropped 0 bases and J dropped 0 bases, with 6 bases sitting between them. Germline assignment: CDR1 DFQATT and CDR2 SNEGSKA (reference sequence). The CDR3 spans 14 residues. The CDR3 sequence: CSARDPSSGNTIYF. The CDR3, as DNA: TGCAGTGCTAGAGATCCCAGCTCTGGAAACACCATATATTTT.

This clonotype came up many times. The genes are TRBV5-1 and TRBJ2-1; 8 bases align to TRBD2. The V gene end was trimmed by 4 bases and the J gene end by 3 bases; junction bases not matched to a gene: 3. The CDR3 spans 14 residues. CDR1 is SGHRS and CDR2 is YFSETQ in the germline V gene. Here the CDR3 reads CASSPREDYNEQFF. The CDR3 bases are TGCGCCAGCAGCCCGCGGGAGGACTACAATGAGCAGTTCTTC. Full variable domain (outside the CDR3, taken from reference TRBV5-1 and TRBJ2-1): KAGVTQTPRYLIKTRGQQVTLSCSPISGHRSVSWYQQTPGQGLQFLFEYFSETQRNKGNFPGRFSGRQFSNSRSEMNVSTLELGDSALYLCASSPREDYNEQFFGPGTRLTVL.

Notes on this clonotype: A much larger clone lies one base from this, so it may be a read error. The chain carries TRBV7-9 and TRBJ1-2; D gene ambiguous. This CDR3 is built from 15 residues. Germline V gene data show CDR1 as SEHNR and CDR2 as FQNEAQ (reference sequence). CDR3 loop: CASSLVPLANYGYPF. DNA of the CDR3: TGTGCCAGCAGCCTAGTACCTTTAGCTAACTATGGCTACCCCTTC.